This note documents a single TCR beta chain sequence. What it binds is not known. Single viable CD3+CD4+CD8-CD45RO+ cells were sorted as the memory CD4+ T cells. CD4+ T cells were isolated by positive magnetic selection. Authors' methods: After removing out-of-frame reads, approximately 2 million distinct TCRbeta sequences remained. Clones were sequenced by immunoSEQ multiplex PCR, and TCRdb holds only the in-frame ones, with some missing. The V and J calls and the clone size are those of that table, but D and trimming were determined from the DNA. Of tens of thousands of clones detected, around 76% appear once; the ten largest clones hold less than 0.8%. The record originates from a study of memory CD4+ T cells and cytomegalovirus serostatus. General study results and limits: Each of approximately 73 CMV-associated TCRbeta sequences occurred in one to five individuals. Suggested: most of the CMV-linked TCR signature lies in CD4+ memory cells.

This CDR3 has 14 amino acids. CDR1 is SGHRS, CDR2 YFSETQ, per germline. Trimming removed 7 bases from V and 0 bases from J, with 8 bases in between. This rearrangement joins TRBV5-1 to TRBJ2-6; tentatively, D is TRBD1 (5 bases). The sequence derives from an adult in good health and CMV-seronegative. Some clones in this sample may be carry-over from other donors' samples. The source material was memory CD4+ T cells from blood. The CDR3 DNA reads as TGCGCCAGCTTCGACAGCTCTGGGGCCAACGTCCTGACTTTC. Its protein product is CASFDSSGANVLTF.